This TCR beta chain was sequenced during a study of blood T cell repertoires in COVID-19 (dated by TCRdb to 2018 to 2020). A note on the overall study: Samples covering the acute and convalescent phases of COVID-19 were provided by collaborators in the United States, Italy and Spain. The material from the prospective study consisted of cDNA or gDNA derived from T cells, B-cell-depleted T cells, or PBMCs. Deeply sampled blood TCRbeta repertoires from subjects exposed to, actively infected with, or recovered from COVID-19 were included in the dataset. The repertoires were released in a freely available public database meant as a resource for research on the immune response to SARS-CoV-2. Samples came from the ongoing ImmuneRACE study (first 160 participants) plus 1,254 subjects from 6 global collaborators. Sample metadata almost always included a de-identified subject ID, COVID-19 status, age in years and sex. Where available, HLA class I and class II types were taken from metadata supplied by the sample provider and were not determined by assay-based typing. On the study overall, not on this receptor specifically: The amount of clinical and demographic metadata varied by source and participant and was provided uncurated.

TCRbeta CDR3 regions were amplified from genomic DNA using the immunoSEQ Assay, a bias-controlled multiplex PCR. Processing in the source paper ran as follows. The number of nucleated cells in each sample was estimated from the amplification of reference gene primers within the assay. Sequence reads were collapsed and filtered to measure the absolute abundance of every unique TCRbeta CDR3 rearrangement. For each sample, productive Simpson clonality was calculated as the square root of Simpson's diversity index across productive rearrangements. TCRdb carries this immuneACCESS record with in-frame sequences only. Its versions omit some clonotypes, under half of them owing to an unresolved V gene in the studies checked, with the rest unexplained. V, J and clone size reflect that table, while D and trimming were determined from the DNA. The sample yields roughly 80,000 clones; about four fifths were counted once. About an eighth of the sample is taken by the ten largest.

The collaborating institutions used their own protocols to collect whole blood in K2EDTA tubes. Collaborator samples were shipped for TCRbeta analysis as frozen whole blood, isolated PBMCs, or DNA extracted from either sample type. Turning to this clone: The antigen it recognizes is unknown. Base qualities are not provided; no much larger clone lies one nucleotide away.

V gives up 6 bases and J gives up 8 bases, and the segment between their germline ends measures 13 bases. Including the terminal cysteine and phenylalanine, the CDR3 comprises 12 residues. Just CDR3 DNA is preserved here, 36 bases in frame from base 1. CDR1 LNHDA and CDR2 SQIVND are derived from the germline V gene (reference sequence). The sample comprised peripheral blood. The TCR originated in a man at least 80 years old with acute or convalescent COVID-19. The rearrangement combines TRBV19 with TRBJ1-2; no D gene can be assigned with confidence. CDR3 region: CASSQRTGGYTF. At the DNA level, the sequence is TGTGCCAGTAGCCAGAGGACGGGGGGCTACACCTTC.